This TCR beta chain is drawn from a study of T cells in localized non-small cell lung cancer. Study results and limitations: The appearance of a median 57 of the top 100 tumor clones was seen in adjacent lung. The highest T cell clonality was in uninvolved adjacent lung, above tumor. Heterogeneity stays possible, as sequencing covered only one tumor region.

About this clone: What it binds is not known.

Clones were sequenced by immunoSEQ multiplex PCR, and TCRdb holds only the in-frame ones, with some missing. Of around 23,000 clones in the sample, 75% to 95% were seen once. The CDR3 runs to 15 residues. Losses at the gene ends were 5 bases for V and 6 bases for J; bases not matched to a gene: 11. Germline assignment: CDR1 MDHEN and CDR2 SYDVKM. The sequence derives from a woman aged 35 to 69 with stage I lung adenocarcinoma. The sample here was peripheral blood, taken before any cancer treatment. The genes are TRBV28 and TRBJ1-1, with 8 nucleotides matching TRBD1. CDR3: CASSPPGGMVPEAFF. In DNA, the CDR3 is TGTGCCAGCAGTCCCCCAGGGGGCATGGTTCCTGAAGCTTTCTTT.